The next 11 T cell receptor beta chains were all read from a single sample in a study of siplizumab effects on memory and regulatory T cells. Some clones are missing from TCRdb's copy, which holds only in-frame ones; the method was immunoSEQ multiplex PCR. The sample shows about 120,000 clones, less than 95% of them seen only once. Input material: non-Treg CD4+ T cells sorted from blood. The receptors were sampled from a human donor in good health.

The chain combines TRBV6-5 with TRBJ1-2; maybe TRBD1 (6 bases). Trimming took off 0 bases at V and 7 bases at J, with 12 bases between the two ends. CDR3 length: 14 amino acids. Germline-derived CDR1 and CDR2 are MNHEY and SVGAGI. The CDR3 DNA is TGTGCCAGCAGTTACTCGGCGGGGGCTTCTGGCTACACCTTC. Translating gives CASSYSAGASGYTF.

The V and J genes are TRBV19 and TRBJ2-5, with 9 nucleotides matching TRBD2. Trimming took 3 bases from V and 5 from J; bases not matched to a gene: 4. This CDR3 has 14 residues. Germline V gives CDR1 LNHDA, CDR2 SQIVND (reference sequence). The CDR3 DNA reads TGTGCCAGTAGTATTTCTAGCGGGGTGGAGACCCAGTACTTC. Translating it yields CASSISSGVETQYF.

The rearrangement uses TRBV6-6 and TRBJ2-5, with 10 bases lining up with TRBD2. Germline V gene data show CDR1 as MNHNY and CDR2 as SVGAGI (reference sequence). Unmatched junction bases numbered 13, after V lost 8 bases and J lost 10 bases. This CDR3 is 14 amino acids long. In nucleotides, the CDR3 is TGTGCCAGCCAAATGGTTCCTAGCGGGGGACACCAGTACTTC. Its protein is CASQMVPSGGHQYF.

J is TRBJ1-2 and V is TRBV29-1; TRBD1 matches at 7 bases. Trimming took 6 bases from V and 4 from J; bases not matched to a gene: 5. CDR3 size: 12 residues. Germline-derived CDR1 and CDR2 are SQVTM and ANQGSEA. CDR3 in amino acids: CSVEGQLYGYTF. CDR3 in DNA: TGCAGCGTCGAGGGACAGCTCTATGGCTACACCTTC.

CDR3 DNA: TGTGCCAGCAGCCCCCCGGTGGGGAGTCTAGCGGGAGCAGGGTCGTTGTACGAGCAGTACTTC. It yields the protein CASSPPVGSLAGAGSLYEQYF. The genes are TRBV7-3 and TRBJ2-7, with TRBD2 matching 10 bases. Germline CDR1 reads SGHTA; CDR2 reads FQGTGA. The CDR3 extends over 21 amino acids. The V and J ends lost 5 bases and 4 bases, in that order; junction bases with no gene match: 26.

This clone has a single count. The J gene is TRBJ2-7, the V gene TRBV27; TRBD1 agrees at 8 bases. Per the germline V gene, CDR1 is MNHEY and CDR2 is SMNVEV (reference sequence). This CDR3 comprises 14 residues. With V trimmed by 8 bases and J by 3 bases, 9 bases remained unmatched. CDR3 sequence: CASSGPDRVYEQYF. Here the CDR3 DNA reads TGTGCCAGCTCAGGTCCGGACAGGGTCTACGAGCAGTACTTC.

This chain uses TRBV13 with TRBJ1-3, with D unclear. The CDR3 totals 17 residues. CDR1 PRHDT and CDR2 FYEKMQ come from the germline V gene (reference sequence). V was shortened by 2 bases and J by 0 bases, with 14 bases between the two germline ends. This CDR3 reads CASSLNTGKLSGNTIYF. The CDR3 nucleotides are TGTGCCAGCAGCTTAAACACCGGAAAACTCTCTGGAAACACCATATATTTT. Supplemented by reference TRBV13 and TRBJ1-3, the full variable domain reads AAGVIQSPRHLIKEKRETATLKCYPIPRHDTVYWYQQGPGQDPQFLISFYEKMQSDKGSIPDRFSAQQFSDYHSELNMSSLELGDSALYFCASSLNTGKLSGNTIYFGEGSWLTVV.

V gene TRBV4-2 combines with J gene TRBJ2-1; 13 positions agree with TRBD2. The junction had 5 bases not matched to a gene; V was cut back by 5 bases and J by 4 bases. CDR3 length equals 16 residues. CDR1 and CDR2 (germline): LGHNA, YNFKEQ. The CDR3 nucleotides read TGTGCCAGCAGCAGACTAGCGGGGGGCGATTACAATGAGCAGTTCTTC. It codes for CASSRLAGGDYNEQFF.

This chain joins TRBV19 and TRBJ2-1; 7 nucleotides match TRBD2. In germline, CDR1 is LNHDA, CDR2 SQIVND (reference sequence). This CDR3 comprises 15 residues. J gave up 3 bases and V 5 bases, and 7 bases lay outside the gene matches. CDR3 nucleotides: TGTGCCAGTAGTTCCCCGGGACTAATCTACAATGAGCAGTTCTTC. Translating gives CASSSPGLIYNEQFF.

This clone was seen just once. The chain is built from TRBV4-1 and TRBJ1-1; D not certain. CDR3 length: 15 amino acids. The germline V gene has CDR1 MGHRA and CDR2 YSYEKL. V gave up 1 base and J gave up 2 bases, with 11 bases separating them. The CDR3 is CASSQVPGANTEAFF. The CDR3 nucleotides are TGCGCCAGCAGCCAAGTCCCAGGAGCTAACACTGAAGCTTTCTTT.

V usage is TRBV2 and J usage is TRBJ2-5, with D possibly matching TRBD2 (6 bases). Germline lookup yields CDR1 SNHLY and CDR2 FYNNEI. The CDR3 is 13 residues long. V dropped 5 bases and J dropped 3 bases, with 10 bases sitting between them. The CDR3 spells CASSTGGEETQYF. The CDR3 DNA follows: TGTGCCAGCAGTACCGGAGGGGAAGAGACCCAGTACTTC.